The clone carrying this TCR beta chain appeared once. Its target is unknown. TCRdb re-called the 5' RACE reads through MiXCR, storing one row per CDR3 protein. The table has about 250,000 distinct CDR3 sequences, 30% to 35% seen once. This specimen comes from a study of CD8 T cells in ankylosing spondylitis. Overall study findings and caveats: Clones linked with disease were CD8+ and fairly uncommon in the peripheral blood.

V lost 6 bases and J lost 3, with 15 bases in between. The CDR3 is 14 amino acids. This sequence originates from a male donor with ankylosing spondylitis or in good health (not recorded which). The genes are TRBV12-3 or TRBV12-4 and TRBJ2-7, with D possibly called TRBD1 or TRBD2 (5 bases each). Sequences were obtained from blood, either unsorted or a sorted T cell fraction (not recorded which). CDR3 bases: TGTGCCAGCAGAAACCGGGACCGGTTCTACGAGCAGTACTTC. The encoded protein is CASRNRDRFYEQYF.